What follows are 12 T cell receptor beta chains derived from one specimen sequenced in a study of T cells in Graves' hyperthyroidism and ophthalmopathy. RNA transcripts provided the source from which TCR beta CDR3 regions were amplified. Researchers ran a first-round RT-PCR on the TCR CDR3 using the HTBI primer set. TCRdb reprocessed the multiplex PCR reads with MiXCR, giving one entry per CDR3 protein. The profile covers 220,000 or so distinct CDR3 sequences, with about a sixth appearing a single time and about 29% taken by the ten largest. The specimen sequenced was blood. Receptor source: a woman between 18 and 29 years old with Graves' ophthalmopathy.

V and J are TRBV6-6 and TRBJ2-2; 7 bases agree with TRBD1. V was pared by 2 bases and J by 1 base, with 7 bases of the junction left unmatched. This CDR3 is 17 amino acids long. Germline V gene lookup returns CDR1 MNHNY and CDR2 SVGAGI (reference sequence). The CDR3 here is CASSYRRRTGNTGELFF. CDR3 DNA sequence: TGTGCCAGCAGTTACCGAAGAAGGACAGGGAACACCGGGGAGCTGTTTTTT.

The chain couples TRBV15 to TRBJ2-1; TRBD2 matches 13 bases. J was trimmed by 6 bases and V by 5 bases; bases with no gene match: 7. The CDR3 totals 16 residues. CDR1 and CDR2 (germline): LNHNV, YYDKDF (reference sequence). Written as DNA, the CDR3 is TGTGCCACCAGCGCCCGGACTAGCGGGAGTCCCAATGAGCAGTTCTTC. Protein product: CATSARTSGSPNEQFF.

Ten or more counts support this clonotype. The CDR3 DNA is TGTGCCAGCAGCCAGGGACGGAGGTTGACTGAAGCTTTCTTT. Translating gives CASSQGRRLTEAFF. The V gene is TRBV3-1, the J gene TRBJ1-1; D possibly corresponds to TRBD1 (5 bases). The ends were cut back, 3 bases at V and 5 bases at J, with 13 bases in the middle. The CDR3 runs 14 residues. CDR1 LGHDT and CDR2 YNNKEL come from the germline V gene (reference sequence).

The chain employs TRBV7-9 and TRBJ2-5; no clear D gene. Germline CDR1 is SEHNR and CDR2 is FQNEAQ (reference sequence). The germline V and J ends were trimmed by 2 bases and 1 base, with 20 bases remaining between them. CDR3 length: 18 residues. The CDR3 region has the DNA TGTGCCAGCAGCTTAATCTCTTTGCCTTACGGAGCCCAAGAGACCCAGTACTTC. Protein product: CASSLISLPYGAQETQYF.

This clonotype occurred many times. The rearrangement joins TRBV14 to TRBJ2-3, with 14 bases matching TRBD2. The germline V gene encodes CDR1 SGHDN and CDR2 FVKESK. The CDR3 extends over 19 amino acids. V was clipped by 3 bases and J by 4 bases; unmatched bases: 12. Here the CDR3 DNA reads TGTGCCAGCAGCCAGGCTCGACTAGCGGGGGGGCCTTCGGCAGATACGCAGTATTTT. This encodes CASSQARLAGGPSADTQYF.

This clonotype was counted many times. V usage is TRBV29-1 and J usage is TRBJ2-5; the D is unclear. This CDR3 region has 13 residues. The ends were cut back, 2 bases at V and 2 bases at J, with 9 bases in the middle. The V gene's germline CDR1 is SQVTM and CDR2 ANQGSEA. CDR3 coding DNA: TGCAGCGTTGAATGGGGAATACAAGAGACCCAGTACTTC. This codes for CSVEWGIQETQYF.

Many counts were recorded for this clonotype. The V gene is TRBV11-3, the J gene TRBJ2-1, with 7 bases fitting TRBD2. Trimming removed 4 bases from V and 4 bases from J; junction bases left unmatched: 4. The CDR3 spans 14 residues. CDR1 and CDR2 (germline): SGHNT, YENEEA. The CDR3 DNA is TGTGCCAGCAGCTCGAGCGGGATTTACAATGAGCAGTTCTTC. Protein product: CASSSSGIYNEQFF.

This clonotype was recorded at least ten times. The chain carries TRBV30 and TRBJ2-7, with 7 bases aligning to TRBD1. The CDR3 is made up of 15 amino acids. V lost 3 bases and J lost 0; bases outside the gene matches: 8. From germline, CDR1 is GTSNPN and CDR2 SVGIG (reference sequence). CDR3 DNA sequence: TGTGCCTGGAGCAAACCCGGACAGGTCTCCTACGAGCAGTACTTC. Encoded protein: CAWSKPGQVSYEQYF. The full variable domain, its missing parts supplied by reference TRBV30 and TRBJ2-7, is SQTIHQWPATLVQPVGSPLSLECTVEGTSNPNLYWYRQAAGRGLQLLFYSVGIGQISSEVPQNLSASRPQDRQFILSSKKLLLSDSGFYLCAWSKPGQVSYEQYFGPGTRLTVT.

This clonotype was seen repeatedly, ten times or more. The rearrangement joins TRBV7-8 to TRBJ1-6; maybe TRBD1 (5 bases). This CDR3 has 14 amino acids. The V end was cut by 5 bases, the J end by 6 bases, with 11 bases between. The germline CDR1 and CDR2 sequences are SGHVS and FQNEAQ. DNA for the CDR3: TGTGCCAGCAGCCCCCGGGACGGTAATTCACCCCTCCACTTT. This encodes CASSPRDGNSPLHF.

This clonotype was seen many times. The chain is built from TRBV29-1 and TRBJ2-7; 10 bases align to TRBD1. Trimming at V came to 6 bases and at J to 2 bases, leaving 7 bases not matched to a gene. This CDR3 has 14 amino acids. The germline V gene encodes CDR1 SQVTM and CDR2 ANQGSEA. CDR3 sequence: CSVYLGQGPYEQYF. In DNA form, the CDR3 reads TGCAGCGTGTATCTGGGACAGGGGCCCTACGAGCAGTACTTC.

The chain employs TRBV5-1 and TRBJ1-2, with 8 bases matching TRBD1. CDR3 length equals 15 residues. Germline CDR1 reads SGHRS; CDR2 reads YFSETQ. Trimming cost V 4 bases and J 4 bases; bases outside gene matches: 9. As DNA, the CDR3 is TGCGCCAGCAGCCCATCGACAGGGGAGGGCTATGGCTACACCTTC. Translating it yields CASSPSTGEGYGYTF.

Many counts were recorded for this clonotype. J is TRBJ2-2 and V is TRBV6-1; 8 nucleotides agree with TRBD1. This CDR3 is built from 15 residues. With V trimmed by 5 bases and J by 1 base, 3 bases remained unmatched. Germline CDR1 is MNHNS and CDR2 is SASEGT. The CDR3 here is CASSWGTGNTGELFF. CDR3 bases: TGTGCCAGCAGTTGGGGGACAGGGAACACCGGGGAGCTGTTTTTT.